This TCR beta chain was sequenced during a study of T cells after yellow fever vaccination. The CDR3 totals 15 residues. Germline lookup yields CDR1 LGHNA and CDR2 YSLEER. V dropped 4 bases and J dropped 4 bases, with 14 bases sitting between them. The 5'RACE template-switching step produced TCR cDNA and added a universal primer site and UMIs. TCRdb processed the 5' RACE reads anew with MiXCR; each CDR3 protein has one entry. The profile shows almost 70,000 distinct CDR3 sequences, about 6% of them singletons. Whole-study results and caveats: A secondary response was less intense yet reached its peak sooner, at day 5 versus 15. The bulk population could contribute abundant contaminating clonotypes to FACS-sorted repertoires.

This clonotype showed up many times. Its antigen is still unknown. The receptor was isolated from a man aged 18 to 30 who received the YFV17D yellow fever vaccine. J is TRBJ2-1 and V is TRBV4-3; D is possibly TRBD1 (6 bases). The source material was CD4+ T cells sorted from PBMCs, sampled less than 16 days after the first yellow fever vaccination. Written as DNA, the CDR3 is TGCGCCAGCAGCCGTCATTACAGGGCTTACAATGAGCAGTTCTTC. It encodes CASSRHYRAYNEQFF.